These 15 T cell receptor beta chains originate from one sample sequenced in a study of vaccination effects on CD4 cells after COVID-19. No cognate antigen is known for these TCRs. Sequencing used immunoSEQ multiplex PCR; TCRdb keeps in-frame clones, though not all of them. This repertoire shows roughly 29,000 clones, 60% to 80% found once; its top ten account for roughly 10%. Having been cultured for 9 to 11 days, the cells underwent CD4+ T cell isolation. This specimen consisted of CD4+ T cells from PBMCs cultured without peptide, obtained before COVID-19 vaccination. The source is a human donor who received a COVID-19 vaccine.

V and J are TRBV5-1 and TRBJ2-3; 11 bases match TRBD2. In germline, CDR1 is SGHRS, CDR2 YFSETQ. CDR3 length: 16 residues. The ends lost 2 bases at V and 5 bases at J; junction bases unmatched: 7. The CDR3 DNA is TGCGCCAGCAGCTTTTCGGGGACTAGCGGTGTAGATACGCAGTATTTT. It yields the protein CASSFSGTSGVDTQYF. The entire variable domain, with the rest obtained from reference TRBV5-1 and TRBJ2-3, is as follows: KAGVTQTPRYLIKTRGQQVTLSCSPISGHRSVSWYQQTPGQGLQFLFEYFSETQRNKGNFPGRFSGRQFSNSRSEMNVSTLELGDSALYLCASSFSGTSGVDTQYFGPGTRLTVL.

J is TRBJ1-1 and V is TRBV19; 10 nucleotides match TRBD1. Germline loops: CDR1 LNHDA, CDR2 SQIVND (reference sequence). Trimming cost V 3 bases and J 6 bases; bases outside gene matches: 19. The CDR3 totals 19 residues. In DNA form, the CDR3 reads TGTGCCAGTAGTATTTTGTTTTGGACAGGGGGTGGTGGGGAATCTGAAGCTTTCTTT. As protein: CASSILFWTGGGGESEAFF.

The chain links TRBV20-1 to TRBJ2-5, with D perhaps TRBD2 (6 bases). V was pared by 3 bases and J by 5 bases, with 13 bases between. The CDR3 is 13 amino acids. Germline V gives CDR1 DFQATT, CDR2 SNEGSKA (reference sequence). DNA of the CDR3: TGCAGTGCTAGTGTTGGAGGGGTTGAGACCCAGTACTTC. Protein sequence: CSASVGGVETQYF.

The rearrangement joins TRBV15 to TRBJ1-5; maybe TRBD1 (6 bases). Per the germline V gene, CDR1 is LNHNV and CDR2 is YYDKDF (reference sequence). This CDR3 is 16 amino acids long. V lost 5 bases and J 5 bases, leaving 19 bases between the germline ends. The CDR3: CATSAGARAGDQPQHF. The DNA for the CDR3 is TGTGCCACCAGCGCGGGGGCTAGGGCGGGGGATCAGCCCCAGCATTTT.

J is TRBJ1-1 and V is TRBV11-1; possible D gene TRBD1, 5 bases. This CDR3 region has 16 residues. With 2 bases removed from V and 3 bases from J, the gap between germline ends came to 16 bases. The germline CDR1 and CDR2 sequences are SGHAT and FQDESV (reference sequence). The CDR3 DNA sequence: TGTGCCAGCAGCTTACTCCGGGGACCTCGGGACACTGAAGCTTTCTTT. Its protein is CASSLLRGPRDTEAFF.

The rearrangement joins TRBV5-5 to TRBJ2-5; D gene unclear. Germline V CDR1 and CDR2: SGHKS, YYEKEE (reference sequence). CDR3 length: 15 amino acids. Trimming cost V 0 bases and J 1 base, with 10 bases left between them. Here the CDR3 DNA reads TGTGCCAGCAGCTTGGCGGGTATGACCCAAGAGACCCAGTACTTC. Translated: CASSLAGMTQETQYF.

The rearrangement links TRBV27 to TRBJ1-1; 9 nucleotides line up with TRBD1. This CDR3 has 14 residues. Per the germline V gene, CDR1 is MNHEY and CDR2 is SMNVEV (reference sequence). The V and J ends lost 8 bases and 1 base, in that order; junction bases with no gene match: 5. CDR3 in DNA: TGTGCCAGCGGTAAGGGACAGGGGAACACTGAAGCTTTCTTT. It yields the protein CASGKGQGNTEAFF.

There are a few counts of this clone. The chain is built from TRBV19 and TRBJ1-1; possibly TRBD1 for D (6 bases). CDR3 length: 14 residues. The V and J ends lost 5 bases and 0 bases respectively, with 10 bases between them. The V gene's germline CDR1 is LNHDA and CDR2 SQIVND (reference sequence). The CDR3 DNA reads as TGTGCCAGTAGTGCCCGGGACATGAACACTGAAGCTTTCTTT. Amino acid sequence: CASSARDMNTEAFF.

The chain recombines TRBV12-3 or TRBV12-4 with TRBJ1-1; D not certain. Trimming took 2 bases from V and 4 from J, leaving 8 bases between them. This CDR3 comprises 13 residues. In nucleotides, the CDR3 is TGTGCCAGCAGTTTATACGAGGGCACTGAAGCTTTCTTT. This sequence encodes CASSLYEGTEAFF.

This clone has just a few counts. The V and J genes are TRBV5-4 and TRBJ2-3; 12 bases map to TRBD2. This CDR3 is built from 17 residues. V gave up 4 bases and J gave up 2 bases; unmatched junction bases: 8. CDR1 is SGHNT and CDR2 is YYREEE in the germline V gene (reference sequence). CDR3 in amino acids: CASSLLLAGGNTDTQYF. The CDR3 bases are TGTGCCAGCAGCCTATTACTAGCGGGGGGAAACACAGATACGCAGTATTTT.

The rearrangement uses TRBV6-5 and TRBJ1-4; possibly TRBD1 for D (5 bases). The germline V gene has CDR1 MNHEY and CDR2 SVGAGI. This CDR3 region has 14 residues. Trimming cost V 5 bases and J 4 bases, with 11 bases left between them. As DNA, the CDR3 is TGTGCCAGCAGTCCCGGGGCGGGTAATGAAAAACTGTTTTTT. This encodes CASSPGAGNEKLFF.

This chain joins TRBV2 and TRBJ1-2; D gene ambiguous. Germline loops: CDR1 SNHLY, CDR2 FYNNEI. With 7 bases removed from V and 8 bases from J, the gap between germline ends came to 20 bases. The length of the CDR3 is 14 residues. The CDR3 region has the DNA TGTGCCAGCAAGCCGCCGCTTCATCCGGGGGGCTACACCTTC. Protein product: CASKPPLHPGGYTF. Using reference TRBV2 and TRBJ1-2 for the parts outside the CDR3, the full variable domain is EPEVTQTPSHQVTQMGQEVILRCVPISNHLYFYWYRQILGQKVEFLVSFYNNEISEKSEIFDDQFSVERPDGSNFTLKIRSTKLEDSAMYFCASKPPLHPGGYTFGSGTRLTVV.

This chain joins TRBV5-1 and TRBJ2-3; TRBD1 or TRBD2 may be the D gene (5 bases each). Germline CDR1 SGHRS, CDR2 YFSETQ. Trimming took off 3 bases at V and 2 bases at J, with 10 bases between the two ends. The CDR3 totals 14 residues. CDR3 DNA sequence: TGCGCCAGCAGCTCAGGGACGTCCACAGATACGCAGTATTTT. Its protein is CASSSGTSTDTQYF.

This clone was found a few times. This rearrangement joins TRBV4-2 to TRBJ1-1, with D uncertain. Between the trimmed V and J ends, which lost 0 bases and 7 bases, there was a span of 9 bases. The CDR3 spans 13 residues. Germline V CDR1 and CDR2: LGHNA, YNFKEQ. CDR3 sequence (DNA): TGTGCCAGCAGCCAAGATCGCGACGGTGAAGCTTTCTTT. Protein sequence: CASSQDRDGEAFF.

The chain uses TRBV10-3 and TRBJ2-2, with D perhaps assigned TRBD1 or TRBD2 (6 bases each). Germline CDR1 reads ENHRY; CDR2 reads SYGVKD. The CDR3 is made up of 15 amino acids. Trimming shortened V by 6 bases and J by 0 bases, and 11 bases separated the two germline ends. In nucleotides, the CDR3 is TGTGCCATCAGAGAGGGGGAGGCGAACACCGGGGAGCTGTTTTTT. Protein product: CAIREGEANTGELFF.